Each of the 21 T cell receptor beta chains below was sequenced from the same sample in a study of T cell responses to AZD1222 COVID-19 vaccine. TCRdb keeps only in-frame clones here, not all; method: immunoSEQ multiplex PCR. The data show 85,000 to 110,000 clones, 90% seen once. Sequenced material: peripheral blood, taken on day 0 of AZD1222 vaccination. These receptors were collected from an adult in good health.

The chain links TRBV30 to TRBJ1-2, with D unresolved. Germline lookup yields CDR1 GTSNPN and CDR2 SVGIG (reference sequence). V was trimmed by 3 bases and J by 1 base, leaving 9 bases between them. The CDR3 is made up of 13 amino acids. CDR3 sequence: CAWRRALNYGYTF. Here the CDR3 DNA reads TGTGCCTGGAGGAGGGCACTTAACTATGGCTACACCTTC.

This clone has only one observation. The rearrangement uses TRBV9 and TRBJ2-7, with 8 bases aligning to TRBD1. The CDR3 consists of 13 residues. V was pared by 2 bases and J by 6 bases, with 4 bases of the junction left unmatched. The germline CDR1 and CDR2 sequences are SGDLS and YYNGEE. The DNA of the CDR3 is TGTGCCAGCAGCGTCGGGACAGGCCTCGAGCAGTACTTC. This translates into CASSVGTGLEQYF. Full variable domain (rest looked up from reference TRBV9 and TRBJ2-7): DSGVTQTPKHLITATGQRVTLRCSPRSGDLSVYWYQQSLDQGLQFLIQYYNGEERAKGNILERFSAQQFPDLHSELNLSSLELGDSALYFCASSVGTGLEQYFGPGTRLTVT.

The genes are TRBV9 and TRBJ1-3; unclear D gene. The CDR3 consists of 15 residues. V shed 5 bases and J shed 2 bases, with 14 bases lying between them. From germline, CDR1 is SGDLS and CDR2 YYNGEE. DNA of the CDR3: TGTGCCAGCAGTCCCCCTACGGCAGCTGGAAACACCATATATTTT. This codes for CASSPPTAAGNTIYF.

Written as DNA, the CDR3 is TGTGCCAGCAGCTTGGGCACGATCACAGATACGCAGTATTTT. The encoded protein is CASSLGTITDTQYF. This rearrangement joins TRBV5-6 to TRBJ2-3; D ambiguous. The CDR3 is 14 amino acids. With 0 bases removed from V and 2 bases from J, the gap between germline ends came to 7 bases. Germline lookup yields CDR1 SGHDT and CDR2 YYEEEE.

This clone was found once. The gene calls are TRBV14 and TRBJ1-2; 10 nucleotides match TRBD1. Germline V gene lookup returns CDR1 SGHDN and CDR2 FVKESK. With V trimmed by 4 bases and J by 7 bases, 3 bases remained unmatched. This CDR3 has 13 amino acids. This CDR3 is CASSPRTGGGYTF. DNA for the CDR3: TGTGCCAGCAGCCCCCGGACAGGGGGTGGCTACACCTTC.

The gene calls are TRBV7-8 and TRBJ2-3; D remains unclear. Germline lookup yields CDR1 SGHVS and CDR2 FQNEAQ. V was clipped by 1 base and J by 0 bases, with 5 bases between them. This CDR3 has 14 residues. CDR3 amino acids: CASSLVGSTDTQYF. CDR3 coding DNA: TGTGCCAGCAGCTTAGTAGGGAGCACAGATACGCAGTATTTT.

CDR3 residues: CASSFIRDQPQHF. The CDR3 DNA is TGTGCCAGCAGTTTTATCAGGGATCAGCCCCAGCATTTT. The chain carries TRBV12-3 or TRBV12-4 and TRBJ1-5; D might be TRBD1 (5 bases). V lost 3 bases to trimming and J lost 5 bases, with 8 bases between them. There are 13 residues in the CDR3.

The V call is TRBV10-3, the J call TRBJ1-2; D not resolved. V dropped 4 bases and J dropped 9 bases, with 24 bases sitting between them. Germline CDR1 ENHRY, CDR2 SYGVKD. The CDR3 extends over 16 amino acids. The CDR3, as DNA: TGTGCCATCAGTGGCAACGGCGGTGAGCCGGGGTATAGCTACACCTTC. This sequence encodes CAISGNGGEPGYSYTF.

Here the CDR3 reads CASSPTVNYGYTF. The CDR3 region has the DNA TGTGCCAGCAGCCCGACAGTTAACTATGGCTACACCTTC. This chain joins TRBV5-5 and TRBJ1-2, with D possibly being TRBD1 (5 bases). The CDR3 contains 13 residues. V was cut by 4 bases and J by 1 base, with 8 bases left in between. Per the germline V gene, CDR1 is SGHKS and CDR2 is YYEKEE (reference sequence).

This rearrangement joins TRBV2 to TRBJ2-5; 10 bases are a match to TRBD2. CDR1 is SNHLY, CDR2 FYNNEI, per germline. The CDR3 runs 15 residues. With V trimmed by 5 bases and J by 2 bases, 5 bases remained unmatched. The CDR3 reads CASSSAGGSQETQYF. The CDR3, as DNA: TGTGCCAGCAGTTCAGCGGGGGGGTCACAAGAGACCCAGTACTTC.

The chain employs TRBV28 and TRBJ1-6; D is ambiguous. CDR3 length equals 15 residues. V shed 7 bases and J shed 7 bases, with 17 bases lying between them. From germline, CDR1 is MDHEN and CDR2 SYDVKM. CDR3 sequence: CASNSASASNSPLHF. Here the CDR3 DNA reads TGTGCCAGCAACTCTGCCAGCGCCTCAAATTCACCCCTCCACTTT. Looking up the rest from reference TRBV28 and TRBJ1-6 gives the full variable domain: DVKVTQSSRYLVKRTGEKVFLECVQDMDHENMFWYRQDPGLGLRLIYFSYDVKMKEKGDIPEGYSVSREKKERFSLILESASTNQTSMYLCASNSASASNSPLHFGNGTRLTVT.

V gene TRBV4-2 combines with J gene TRBJ1-1; no definite D call. V was trimmed by 5 bases and J by 1 base, leaving 11 bases between them. The CDR3 spans 14 residues. Germline V lookup: CDR1 LGHNA, CDR2 YNFKEQ. CDR3 in DNA: TGTGCCAGCAGCTCTCAAATTTGGAACACTGAAGCTTTCTTT. As protein: CASSSQIWNTEAFF.

The chain couples TRBV19 to TRBJ2-3, with D possibly being TRBD1 (6 bases). Trimming took 11 bases from V and 5 from J, leaving 17 bases between them. CDR1 is LNHDA, CDR2 SQIVND, per germline (reference sequence). The CDR3 has 13 residues. CDR3 DNA: TGTGCCTCTGGGGGCTCGACAGGAGATACGCAGTATTTT. Its protein product is CASGGSTGDTQYF. The full variable domain, with the rest looked up from reference TRBV19 and TRBJ2-3, is DGGITQSPKYLFRKEGQNVTLSCEQNLNHDAMYWYRQDPGQGLRLIYYSQIVNDFQKGDIAEGYSVSREKKESFPLTVTSAQKNPTAFYLCASGGSTGDTQYFGPGTRLTVL.

The rearrangement joins TRBV30 to TRBJ1-6; TRBD1 matches 7 bases. The CDR3 has 15 residues. Trimming took 3 bases from V and 7 from J; bases not matched to a gene: 9. The germline CDR1 and CDR2 sequences are GTSNPN and SVGIG (reference sequence). The DNA of the CDR3 is TGTGCCTGGAGGGGCCAGGGGGGTGGAAATTCACCCCTCCACTTT. It is translated as CAWRGQGGGNSPLHF.

V usage is TRBV6-5 and J usage is TRBJ2-7; TRBD1 aligns across 8 bases. Germline V gene lookup returns CDR1 MNHEY and CDR2 SVGAGI. The length of the CDR3 is 14 residues. The V segment lost 7 bases and the J segment 6 bases; nucleotides outside the gene matches: 11. CDR3: CASTKTGQGGEQYF. The CDR3 nucleotides are TGTGCCAGCACCAAAACCGGACAGGGTGGCGAGCAGTACTTC.

This clone has only one observation. The chain employs TRBV6-6 and TRBJ1-1; perhaps TRBD1 as D (5 bases). The germline CDR1 and CDR2 sequences are MNHNY and SVGAGI (reference sequence). This CDR3 region has 13 residues. The ends were cut back, 7 bases at V and 6 bases at J, with 15 bases in the middle. CDR3 region: CASKGQGVSEAFF. The CDR3, as DNA: TGTGCCAGCAAGGGTCAGGGCGTATCTGAAGCTTTCTTT.

V and J are TRBV5-4 and TRBJ1-2; weak D call: TRBD1 (5 bases). The CDR3 is 14 residues long. V was pared by 4 bases and J by 1 base, with 11 bases between. The germline CDR1 and CDR2 sequences are SGHNT and YYREEE (reference sequence). Here the CDR3 DNA reads TGTGCCAGCAGCCCATGGGGGATTAACTATGGCTACACCTTC. Translated: CASSPWGINYGYTF.

The rearrangement uses TRBV4-3 and TRBJ1-4; D is unclear. This CDR3 is 13 amino acids long. CDR1 is LGHNA, CDR2 YSLEER, per germline. Trimming took off 0 bases at V and 10 bases at J, with 9 bases between the two ends. The CDR3 region has the DNA TGCGCCAGCAGCCAAGATCGAGATACAAAACTGTTTTTT. Its protein product is CASSQDRDTKLFF.

The V gene is TRBV9, the J gene TRBJ2-2; D is undetermined. V lost 6 bases and J lost 0, with 18 bases in between. The CDR3 covers 17 residues. Germline CDR1 and CDR2: SGDLS and YYNGEE. The CDR3 reads CASNPEVQAANTGELFF. CDR3 DNA sequence: TGTGCCAGCAACCCAGAAGTCCAGGCCGCGAACACCGGGGAGCTGTTTTTT.

V and J are TRBV5-4 and TRBJ1-6, with D maybe TRBD1 (5 bases). In germline, CDR1 is SGHNT, CDR2 YYREEE (reference sequence). V lost 1 base and J 6 bases, leaving 11 bases between the germline ends. The CDR3 consists of 15 residues. In DNA form, the CDR3 reads TGTGCCAGCAGCTTGTCAGGGTTGCGTAATTCACCCCTCCACTTT. This translates into CASSLSGLRNSPLHF.

The chain employs TRBV25-1 and TRBJ1-5, with a possible D match to TRBD1 (5 bases). CDR3 length: 13 amino acids. The germline V gene has CDR1 MGHDK and CDR2 SYGVNS. Trimming removed 4 bases at V and 6 bases at J, with 10 bases between. CDR3 DNA sequence: TGTGCCAGCAGTGCGCCCGGGGGTCAGCCCCAGCATTTT. It specifies CASSAPGGQPQHF. The full variable domain, rest sourced from reference TRBV25-1 and TRBJ1-5, is EADIYQTPRYLVIGTGKKITLECSQTMGHDKMYWYQQDPGMELHLIHYSYGVNSTEKGDLSSESTVSRIRTEHFPLTLESARPSHTSQYLCASSAPGGQPQHFGDGTRLSIL.